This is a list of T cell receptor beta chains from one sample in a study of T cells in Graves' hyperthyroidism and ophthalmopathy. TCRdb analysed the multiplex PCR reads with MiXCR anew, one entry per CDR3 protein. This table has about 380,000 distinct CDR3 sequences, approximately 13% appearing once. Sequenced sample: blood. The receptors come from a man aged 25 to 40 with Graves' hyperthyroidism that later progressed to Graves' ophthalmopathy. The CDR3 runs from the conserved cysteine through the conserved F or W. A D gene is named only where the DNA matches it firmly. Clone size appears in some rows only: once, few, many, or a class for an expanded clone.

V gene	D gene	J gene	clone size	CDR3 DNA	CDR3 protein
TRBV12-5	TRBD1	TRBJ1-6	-	TGTGCTAGTGGTTTCCGGTATTTGGGACAGTCAGTAGAATCCCTCCACTTT	CASGFRYLGQSVESLHF
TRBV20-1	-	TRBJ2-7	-	TGCAGTGCTCAGTCATGGAGTGGTACGATGGGGAATCGAGTCGAGCAGTACTTC	CSAQSWSGTMGNRVEQYF
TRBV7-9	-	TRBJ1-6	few	TGTGCCAGCAGCGCCCACACGGTTCGGTCCTATAATTCACCCCTCCACTTT	CASSAHTVRSYNSPLHF
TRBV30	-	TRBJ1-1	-	TGTGCCTGGAGTGTAATCGGGAACACTGAAGCTTTCTTT	CAWSVIGNTEAFF
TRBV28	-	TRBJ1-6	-	TGTGCCAGCAGTTTATCGGACGCGGGTTATAGCTCCTATAATTCACCCCTCCACTTT	CASSLSDAGYSSYNSPLHF
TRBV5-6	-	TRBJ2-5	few	TGTGCCAGCAGCTTGGACAGGAGCAAGACCCAGTACTTC	CASSLDRSKTQYF
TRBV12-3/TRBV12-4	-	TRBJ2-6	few	TGTGCCAGCATTACCCCGGACAACTCTGGGGCCAACGTCCTGACTTTC	CASITPDNSGANVLTF
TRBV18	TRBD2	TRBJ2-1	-	TGTGCCAGCTCACCCGGGACTAGCGGGGCGCACAATGAGCAGTTCTTC	CASSPGTSGAHNEQFF
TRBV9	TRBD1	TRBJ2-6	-	TGTGCCAGCAGCGTAACCTCGGATAGACAGGGCCGCCTGAGCTCTGGGGCCAACGTCCTGACTTTC	CASSVTSDRQGRLSSGANVLTF
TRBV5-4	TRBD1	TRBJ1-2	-	TGTGCCAGCACTGAGAACTTCGGGACAGGGGGCGTGTATGGCTACACCTTC	CASTENFGTGGVYGYTF
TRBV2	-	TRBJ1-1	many	TGTGCCAGCAGTATGAACACTGAAGCTTTCTTT	CASSMNTEAFF
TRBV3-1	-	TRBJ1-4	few	TGTGCCAGCAAAGCTTCCGGGACGCCTAATGAAAAACTGTTTTTT	CASKASGTPNEKLFF
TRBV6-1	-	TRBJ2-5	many	TGTGCCAGCAAGGAGGGTTGGGAGACCCAGTACTTC	CASKEGWETQYF
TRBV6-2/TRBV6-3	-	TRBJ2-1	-	TGTGCCAGCAGCAGGTGGAATGAGCAGTTCTTC	CASSRWNEQFF
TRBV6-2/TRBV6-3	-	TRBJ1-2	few	TGTGCCAGCAGTGTGGACAGACACTATGGCTACACCTTC	CASSVDRHYGYTF
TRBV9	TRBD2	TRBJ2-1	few	TGTGCCAGCAGCGTAGTGAGTCGGGGGGGCAATGAGCAGTTCTTC	CASSVVSRGGNEQFF
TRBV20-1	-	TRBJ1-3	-	TGCAGTGCTAGAGTCAGGGACGGAAACACCATATATTTT	CSARVRDGNTIYF
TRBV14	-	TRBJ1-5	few	TGTGCCAGCAGAGGGAAACAGTCCCCTAGCAATCAGCCCCAGCATTTT	CASRGKQSPSNQPQHF
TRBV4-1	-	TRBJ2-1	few	TGCGCCAGCAGCCAAGGGGGGCCCGGCTACAATGAGCAGTTCTTC	CASSQGGPGYNEQFF
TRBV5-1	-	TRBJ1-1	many	TGCGCCAGCAGCTTTTCCGGCGGCACTGAAGCTTTCTTT	CASSFSGGTEAFF
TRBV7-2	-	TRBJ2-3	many	TGTGCCAGCAGCTTAAGACTGAACCAAGATACGCAGTATTTT	CASSLRLNQDTQYF
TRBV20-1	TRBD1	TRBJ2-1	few	TGCAGTGCTACGGGGACAGGGGTCAATGAGCAGTTCTTC	CSATGTGVNEQFF
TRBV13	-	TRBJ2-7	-	TGTGCCAGCAGCTTAGGAAACAGGGTACCCTACGAGCAGTACTTC	CASSLGNRVPYEQYF
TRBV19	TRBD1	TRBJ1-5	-	TGTGCCAGTGCCGGACAGGTAGTCCAGCCCCAGCATTTT	CASAGQVVQPQHF
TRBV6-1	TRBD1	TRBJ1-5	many	TGTGCCAGCAGTGAAAGGCGGACAGGGACTCAGCCCCAGCATTTT	CASSERRTGTQPQHF
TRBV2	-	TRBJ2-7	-	TGTGCCAGCGGAACCCACGAGCAGTACTTC	CASGTHEQYF
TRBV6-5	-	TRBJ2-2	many	TGTGCCAGCAGTTACGGCGTCTCCCACACCGGGGAGCTGTTTTTT	CASSYGVSHTGELFF
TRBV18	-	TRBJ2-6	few	TGTGCCAGCTCACCACAGAACTCTGGGGCCAACGTCCTGACTTTC	CASSPQNSGANVLTF
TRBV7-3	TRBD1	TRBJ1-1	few	TGTGCCAGCAGATCTTTAGGTTCGACAGGGAGTGGGAACACTGAAGCTTTCTTT	CASRSLGSTGSGNTEAFF
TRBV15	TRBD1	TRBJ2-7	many	TGTGCCACCAGCAGACCCGGACAGGGTTACTACGAGCAGTACTTC	CATSRPGQGYYEQYF
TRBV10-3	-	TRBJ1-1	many	TGTGCCATCAGTAACCCGGCGAACACTGAAGCTTTCTTT	CAISNPANTEAFF